This T cell receptor beta chain was recorded in a study of beta chain features in type 1 diabetes. Study-wide results and caveats: In every one of the four CD4+ subsets, TCRB CDR3s were moderately but significantly shorter in Type 1 diabetes patients. Compared to healthy donors, patients appeared to have naive, central memory and Treg TCRB repertoires that were more alike.

Note on this clone: Its cognate antigen is unknown.

Of the isolated RNA, all was reverse transcribed, and so the sequenced material was expressed TCRB transcripts. Clones were sequenced by immunoSEQ multiplex PCR, and TCRdb holds only the in-frame ones, with some missing. Of 300,000 to 350,000 clones in the sample, about 13% were seen once. The CDR3 runs to 14 residues. V lost 9 bases to trimming and J lost 2 bases, with 14 bases between them. Germline V lookup: CDR1 LNHDA, CDR2 SQIVND (reference sequence). The sequence derives from a woman between 18 and 29 years old with type 1 diabetes. J is TRBJ2-4 and V is TRBV19, with D possibly being TRBD1 (5 bases). The sequenced material came from naive CD4+ T cells from blood. CDR3 DNA sequence: TGTGCCAGCCGGCTATCAGGGTCCAAAAACATTCAGTACTTC. It encodes CASRLSGSKNIQYF.